Listed here are 10 T cell receptor beta chains from one sample, sequenced in a study of blood T cell repertoires in COVID-19. Using immunoSEQ multiplex PCR, the repertoire was profiled, and TCRdb retains in-frame clones only, with some absent. The table has roughly 250,000 clones, more than 60% seen once. Sequences were obtained from peripheral blood. These TCRs come from a woman between 35 and 50 years old with active or convalescent COVID-19.

This chain links TRBV28 with TRBJ1-2; D ambiguous. Germline V gene sequence: CDR1 MDHEN, CDR2 SYDVKM. V shed 6 bases and J shed 1 base, with 9 bases lying between them. The CDR3 is made up of 13 amino acids. The CDR3 bases are TGTGCCAGCAGCTCTAGTAATAACTATGGCTACACCTTC. Translated: CASSSSNNYGYTF.

This clone was seen a few times. This chain connects TRBV3-1 (or the pseudogene TRBV3-2) to TRBJ2-2; 7 nucleotides align to TRBD2. The CDR3 length is 15 residues. Germline V gene lookup returns CDR1 LGHDT and CDR2 YNNKEL (reference sequence). Trimming cost V 4 bases and J 4 bases; bases outside gene matches: 6. CDR3 protein: CASSRGGRFTGELFF. CDR3 DNA: TGTGCCAGCAGCCGGGGGGGAAGATTCACCGGGGAGCTGTTTTTT.

The chain combines TRBV28 with TRBJ1-1, with TRBD1 identical over 9 bases. CDR1 is MDHEN and CDR2 is SYDVKM in the germline V gene. This CDR3 is 14 amino acids long. V shed 6 bases and J 4 bases; nucleotides not matched to a gene: 6. CDR3 nucleotides: TGTGCCAGCAGACCGACAGGGGGTTCCACTGAAGCTTTCTTT. Translated: CASRPTGGSTEAFF. The full variable domain, completed using reference TRBV28 and TRBJ1-1, is DVKVTQSSRYLVKRTGEKVFLECVQDMDHENMFWYRQDPGLGLRLIYFSYDVKMKEKGDIPEGYSVSREKKERFSLILESASTNQTSMYLCASRPTGGSTEAFFGQGTRLTVV.

The V gene is TRBV28, the J gene TRBJ2-7; 9 nucleotides agree with TRBD1. V shed 7 bases and J 6 bases; nucleotides not matched to a gene: 13. CDR1 and CDR2 from the germline V gene are MDHEN and SYDVKM. The CDR3 is 15 amino acids. The CDR3 protein is CASTPGTGSFLEQYF. The CDR3 DNA reads TGTGCCAGCACCCCAGGGACAGGGTCCTTTCTCGAGCAGTACTTC.

The chain has TRBV11-2 and TRBJ1-2; 11 bases are a match to TRBD1. Unmatched junction bases numbered 15, after V lost 2 bases and J lost 7 bases. Germline V lookup: CDR1 SGHAT, CDR2 FQNNGV. There are 18 residues in the CDR3. CDR3 residues: CASSLIFPRRDRGSGYTF. CDR3 bases: TGTGCCAGCAGCTTAATCTTCCCCCGGAGGGACAGGGGGTCTGGCTACACCTTC.

The chain joins TRBV7-3 to TRBJ2-3, with TRBD2 matching 9 bases. After removal of 5 bases from V and 2 bases from J, the junction contained 5 bases not matched to a gene. Per the germline V gene, CDR1 is SGHTA and CDR2 is FQGTGA. The CDR3 contains 15 residues. The CDR3 DNA is TGTGCCAGCAGCCCGAGCGGGGGGAACACAGATACGCAGTATTTT. Protein sequence: CASSPSGGNTDTQYF.

The chain links TRBV3-1 (or the pseudogene TRBV3-2) to TRBJ2-2; TRBD2 agrees at 8 bases. Germline V gene lookup returns CDR1 LGHDT and CDR2 YNNKEL (reference sequence). The V segment lost 0 bases and the J segment 9 bases; nucleotides outside the gene matches: 12. The CDR3 totals 17 residues. The CDR3 DNA follows: TGTGCCAGCAGCCAAGAGCGTACGGGGGGGCCAGACAGGGAGCTGTTTTTT. Its translation is CASSQERTGGPDRELFF.

This clone was counted between two and nine times. The chain combines TRBV5-1 with TRBJ2-2; TRBD1 agrees at 10 bases. The CDR3 extends over 19 amino acids. From germline, CDR1 is SGHRS and CDR2 YFSETQ. The V segment lost 3 bases and the J segment 0 bases; nucleotides outside the gene matches: 11. CDR3 loop: CASSSRQGAPLANTGELFF. The CDR3 bases are TGCGCCAGCAGCTCCAGACAGGGGGCCCCCTTAGCGAACACCGGGGAGCTGTTTTTT.

The chain joins TRBV11-3 to TRBJ2-3; D is undetermined. CDR1 is SGHNT and CDR2 is YENEEA in the germline V gene. The CDR3 has 14 amino acids. The V gene lost 0 bases and the J gene lost 2 bases, with 6 bases spanning the gap. The CDR3, as DNA: TGTGCCAGCAGCTTAGACTTTTCCACAGATACGCAGTATTTT. Amino acids: CASSLDFSTDTQYF.

The chain couples TRBV30 to TRBJ2-1, with 7 positions matching TRBD1. The ends lost 4 bases at V and 4 bases at J; junction bases unmatched: 7. The germline V gene encodes CDR1 GTSNPN and CDR2 SVGIG (reference sequence). This CDR3 region has 14 residues. DNA for the CDR3: TGTGCCTGGAACCTCCGGGACAGATACAATGAGCAGTTCTTC. This gives the protein CAWNLRDRYNEQFF.